One sample yielded the 23 T cell receptor beta chains listed below, sequenced in a study of radiotherapy plus CTLA-4 blockade in lung cancer. TCRdb's table, derived via immunoSEQ multiplex PCR, lists solely in-frame clones and lacks some. Of roughly 90,000 clones listed, 80% to 90% are singletons. The sequencing here drew on peripheral blood, taken from a patient treated with radiotherapy plus ipilimumab. These receptors all stem from a human donor with non-small cell lung cancer that progressed on radiotherapy plus ipilimumab.

The chain couples TRBV5-1 to TRBJ1-1; 7 bases map to TRBD1. From germline, CDR1 is SGHRS and CDR2 YFSETQ. Trimming took 6 bases from V and 5 from J; bases not matched to a gene: 10. The CDR3 contains 14 residues. The CDR3 spells CASTGTVGKTEAFF. The CDR3 DNA sequence: TGCGCCAGCACTGGGACAGTGGGGAAGACTGAAGCTTTCTTT.

The chain combines TRBV27 with TRBJ2-1; the match to TRBD2 covers 10 bases. The CDR3 sequence is 20 residues long. J was trimmed by 3 bases and V by 2 bases; bases with no gene match: 16. Germline values: CDR1 MNHEY, CDR2 SMNVEV (reference sequence). The DNA for the CDR3 is TGTGCCAGCAGTTTAGGCGCTAGCGGGAGCTTTTCTCGGTTCTACAATGAGCAGTTCTTC. Protein sequence: CASSLGASGSFSRFYNEQFF.

This sequence joins TRBV5-1 and TRBJ1-1, with 7 bases lining up with TRBD1. CDR3 size: 14 residues. The V segment lost 0 bases and the J segment 7 bases; nucleotides outside the gene matches: 6. Germline assignment: CDR1 SGHRS and CDR2 YFSETQ. The CDR3 is CASSLVGGDSEAFF. CDR3 DNA: TGCGCCAGCAGCTTGGTGGGAGGGGACAGTGAAGCTTTCTTT.

This clone occurred once. V gene TRBV15 combines with J gene TRBJ2-3; no clear D gene. CDR1 is LNHNV, CDR2 YYDKDF, per germline (reference sequence). The CDR3 consists of 12 residues. Deletions cut 3 bases from V and 0 bases from J, with 1 base between. The DNA for the CDR3 is TGTGCCACCAGCAGCAGCACAGATACGCAGTATTTT. Protein product: CATSSSTDTQYF.

The chain carries TRBV25-1 and TRBJ2-7; 9 nucleotides match TRBD2. The CDR3 has 15 residues. With V trimmed by 6 bases and J by 3 bases, 9 bases remained unmatched. Germline-derived CDR1 and CDR2 are MGHDK and SYGVNS. The CDR3 coding sequence is TGTGCCAGCAGCGACGATGCAGCGGGGGGCTACGAGCAGTACTTC. This gives the protein CASSDDAAGGYEQYF.

The J gene is TRBJ2-2, the V gene TRBV6-1; D gene ambiguous. Between the trimmed V and J ends, which lost 6 bases and 6 bases, there was a span of 5 bases. The germline gives CDR1 MNHNS, CDR2 SASEGT. The CDR3 spans 11 residues. This chain's CDR3 is CASRWAGELFF. The CDR3 DNA reads as TGTGCCAGCAGGTGGGCCGGGGAGCTGTTTTTT.

This chain joins TRBV6-5 and TRBJ1-3; TRBD1 is a possible D gene (5 bases). Germline V gives CDR1 MNHEY, CDR2 SVGAGI. The CDR3 runs 13 residues. Trimming pared 6 bases from V and 5 bases from J, leaving 11 bases between. The CDR3 region has the DNA TGTGCCAGCAGAGCGACAGTGCGAAACACCATATATTTT. Its protein product is CASRATVRNTIYF.

This chain links TRBV19 with TRBJ1-5; D uncertain. Germline V lookup: CDR1 LNHDA, CDR2 SQIVND (reference sequence). The CDR3 extends over 15 amino acids. Between the trimmed V and J ends, which lost 1 base and 0 bases, there was a span of 7 bases. CDR3 DNA sequence: TGTGCCAGTAGTATAGGTCAGAATAGCAATCAGCCCCAGCATTTT. It yields the protein CASSIGQNSNQPQHF.

The chain joins TRBV9 to TRBJ2-1; D perhaps matches TRBD2 (5 bases). The length of the CDR3 is 13 residues. CDR1 and CDR2 from the germline V gene are SGDLS and YYNGEE. The V end lost 2 bases, the J end lost 7 bases, and 10 bases lay between the germline ends. CDR3 residues: CASSVGVGNEQFF. CDR3 sequence (DNA): TGTGCCAGCAGCGTCGGGGTTGGTAATGAGCAGTTCTTC.

In its sample, this clone was seen once. A junction end diverges from the germline sequence, so it may reflect a read error. The chain couples TRBV7-7 to TRBJ1-5; tentatively, D is TRBD1 (5 bases). The CDR3 has 20 amino acids. Germline V gene lookup returns CDR1 SSHAT and CDR2 FNYEAQ (reference sequence). The CDR3 bases are TGTGCTAGCAGCTTTACCCGCCCGGACCCCGGGTGGGCGGGGGGTCAGCCCCAGCATTTT. Protein product: CASSFTRPDPGWAGGQPQHF.

This chain links TRBV2 with TRBJ1-5; TRBD1 is a possible D gene (5 bases). The CDR3 covers 15 residues. Trimming left V 3 bases short and J 7 bases short, with 16 bases between. CDR1 and CDR2 (germline): SNHLY, FYNNEI. This chain's CDR3 is CASSEVTEGGQPQHF. The CDR3 coding sequence is TGTGCCAGCAGTGAGGTGACAGAGGGAGGACAGCCCCAGCATTTT.

This sequence joins TRBV5-1 and TRBJ1-1; 9 nucleotides line up with TRBD1. J gave up 4 bases and V 4 bases, and 8 bases lay outside the gene matches. The V gene's germline CDR1 is SGHRS and CDR2 YFSETQ. The CDR3 is made up of 15 amino acids. CDR3 protein: CASSRTGVDSTEAFF. The CDR3 bases are TGCGCCAGCAGCAGGACAGGGGTCGATAGCACTGAAGCTTTCTTT.

The CDR3 is CASSLVDSRNTEAFF. CDR3 DNA sequence: TGTGCCAGCAGCTTAGTGGACAGCAGGAACACTGAAGCTTTCTTT. This chain joins TRBV7-8 and TRBJ1-1; TRBD1 might be the D (6 bases). The CDR3 runs 15 residues. The germline V gene encodes CDR1 SGHVS and CDR2 FQNEAQ. Deletions cut 1 base from V and 1 base from J, with 10 bases between.

V usage is TRBV10-2 and J usage is TRBJ1-2; no definite D call. The CDR3 length is 11 residues. The germline CDR1 and CDR2 sequences are WSHSY and SAAADI. V lost 6 bases to trimming and J lost 6 bases, with 8 bases between them. CDR3 in amino acids: CASRDADGYTF. The CDR3 DNA sequence: TGCGCCAGCAGGGACGCGGATGGCTACACCTTC.

The chain links TRBV7-9 to TRBJ2-5; D not resolved. Trimming pared 8 bases from V and 5 bases from J, leaving 12 bases between. This CDR3 has 12 residues. Germline V gene data show CDR1 as SEHNR and CDR2 as FQNEAQ (reference sequence). The CDR3 DNA reads TGTGCCAGCTCCCCCGTGAGCGAGACCCAGTACTTC. Translating gives CASSPVSETQYF.

This clone was found once. The germline gene is not matched at one end of the junction; a read error may be the cause. The genes are TRBV7-7 and TRBJ2-7; D gene uncertain. Per the germline V gene, CDR1 is SSHAT and CDR2 is FNYEAQ (reference sequence). The CDR3 is 13 amino acids. CDR3 amino acids: CASSPAPMGEQYF. In DNA, the CDR3 is TGTGCTAGCAGCCCTGCGCCCATGGGGGAGCAGTACTTC.

The V and J genes are TRBV19 and TRBJ2-7, with D possibly TRBD1 on 6 matching bases. V gave up 5 bases and J gave up 2 bases, with 13 bases separating them. The CDR3 length is 14 residues. Germline V gene data show CDR1 as LNHDA and CDR2 as SQIVND (reference sequence). The DNA of the CDR3 is TGTGCCAGTAGTGCCCTACAGGGCGCCTACGAGCAGTACTTC. It codes for CASSALQGAYEQYF.

The rearrangement uses TRBV7-9 and TRBJ1-2, with TRBD1 identical over 8 bases. CDR1 is SEHNR and CDR2 is FQNEAQ in the germline V gene (reference sequence). This CDR3 has 14 amino acids. V shed 5 bases and J 4 bases; nucleotides not matched to a gene: 6. This CDR3 is CASSLRTGIYGYTF. In DNA, the CDR3 is TGTGCCAGCAGCCTCCGGACAGGGATCTATGGCTACACCTTC.

The V gene is TRBV5-4, the J gene TRBJ2-1; D remains unclear. Germline CDR1 and CDR2: SGHNT and YYREEE (reference sequence). This CDR3 is built from 15 residues. V was pared by 0 bases and J by 7 bases, with 14 bases between. This CDR3 is CASSLGPAAGNEQFF. CDR3 coding DNA: TGTGCCAGCAGCTTGGGGCCCGCCGCTGGGAATGAGCAGTTCTTC.

The chain uses TRBV11-3 and TRBJ2-1, with D perhaps matching TRBD2 (6 bases). Trimming stripped 5 bases from V and 6 bases from J, with 14 bases between. The CDR3 loop spans 14 amino acids. The germline V gene encodes CDR1 SGHNT and CDR2 YENEEA. CDR3: CASSGLPPRNEQFF. CDR3 nucleotides: TGTGCCAGCAGCGGACTACCTCCCCGCAATGAGCAGTTCTTC.

The chain uses TRBV7-3 and TRBJ2-3; weak D call: TRBD2 (5 bases). Germline CDR1 SGHTA, CDR2 FQGTGA. The CDR3 totals 14 residues. Trimming took 5 bases from V and 2 from J, leaving 11 bases between them. The CDR3 DNA sequence: TGTGCCAGCAGCGGACTGGGAGTCACAGATACGCAGTATTTT. Protein product: CASSGLGVTDTQYF. The whole variable domain, filled in from reference TRBV7-3 and TRBJ2-3, reads GAGVSQTPSNKVTEKGKYVELRCDPISGHTALYWYRQSLGQGPEFLIYFQGTGAADDSGLPNDRFFAVRPEGSVSTLKIQRTERGDSAVYLCASSGLGVTDTQYFGPGTRLTVL.

The chain recombines TRBV6-5 with TRBJ2-1, with TRBD2 as a possible D gene (6 bases). The V gene's germline CDR1 is MNHEY and CDR2 SVGAGI. The CDR3 contains 15 residues. V lost 6 bases to trimming and J lost 0 bases, with 12 bases between them. The CDR3 DNA follows: TGTGCCAGCAGCCTCGCCGGGAGCTCCTACAATGAGCAGTTCTTC. It specifies CASSLAGSSYNEQFF.

The chain combines TRBV6-1 with TRBJ2-1; 9 bases map to TRBD1. Germline CDR1 reads MNHNS; CDR2 reads SASEGT. The CDR3 consists of 14 residues. Unmatched junction bases numbered 9, after V lost 8 bases and J lost 7 bases. This CDR3 reads CASQGGTGWNEQFF. CDR3 bases: TGTGCCAGCCAAGGTGGGACAGGGTGGAATGAGCAGTTCTTC.